The rows below give T cell receptor beta chains drawn from one sample of a study of cytomegalovirus exposure and HLA in healthy donors. Assay used: immunoSEQ multiplex PCR; TCRdb lists only in-frame clones, some missing. Of about 87,000 clones in the sample, more than 70% were seen once. Input material: PBMCs. These receptors were collected from a woman in her thirties or forties in good health and CMV-seronegative. Each CDR3 is given with its conserved first and last residue. Each record gives: V gene, clone size, J gene, D gene, CDR3 protein, CDR3 DNA. The D gene is left open where the match is weak. A clone size is listed for some rows: how often the clone was seen (once, few, many), or a class if it is expanded.

TRBV9	-	TRBJ1-3	-	CASSVVGSPGNTIYF	TGTGCCAGCAGCGTAGTAGGGAGTCCTGGAAACACCATATATTTT
TRBV7-3	medium-sized	TRBJ2-5	-	CASSSTGRETQYF	TGTGCCAGCAGCTCGACAGGGAGGGAGACCCAGTACTTC
TRBV15	-	TRBJ1-4	-	CATSRDREYNEKLFF	TGTGCCACCAGCAGAGATCGAGAGTATAATGAAAAACTGTTTTTT
TRBV5-6	-	TRBJ1-6	TRBD1	CASSLYPGQNLYSPLHF	TGTGCCAGCAGCTTGTATCCGGGACAGAATTTGTATTCACCCCTCCACTTT
TRBV29-1	-	TRBJ2-7	TRBD1	CSVAETGGIYEQYF	TGCAGCGTTGCCGAGACAGGGGGTATCTACGAGCAGTACTTC
TRBV29-1	-	TRBJ2-7	TRBD1	CSVVGTGYDEQYF	TGCAGCGTTGTAGGGACAGGGTACGACGAGCAGTACTTC
TRBV19	-	TRBJ2-5	-	CASRWGEGTQYF	TGTGCCAGTAGGTGGGGGGAAGGGACCCAGTACTTC
TRBV5-1	once	TRBJ2-7	-	CASSKGTGLNEQYF	TGCGCCAGCAGCAAAGGAACAGGGCTCAACGAGCAGTACTTC
TRBV7-2	-	TRBJ1-5	TRBD1	CASSPRGAGGLSNQPQHF	TGTGCCAGCAGCCCAAGGGGGGCAGGGGGCCTCAGCAATCAGCCCCAGCATTTT
TRBV9	-	TRBJ2-1	-	CASSVVEGVDEQFF	TGTGCCAGCAGCGTAGTCGAAGGGGTCGATGAGCAGTTCTTC
TRBV29-1	-	TRBJ1-4	-	CSVSGVEKLFF	TGCAGCGTTTCGGGGGTCGAAAAACTGTTTTTT
TRBV4-1	-	TRBJ2-1	-	CASSPQGNLVMNEQFF	TGCGCCAGCAGTCCACAGGGAAACTTGGTAATGAATGAGCAGTTCTTC
TRBV7-9	-	TRBJ1-2	-	CASSPSEVGGGYGYTF	TGTGCCAGCAGCCCAAGCGAGGTGGGGGGAGGCTATGGCTACACCTTC
TRBV6-6	-	TRBJ2-1	-	CASSSRGITYNEQFF	TGTGCCAGCAGTTCCAGGGGAATCACCTACAATGAGCAGTTCTTC
TRBV5-5	-	TRBJ1-5	-	CASSRWTAQVGQPQHF	TGTGCCAGCAGCCGATGGACAGCTCAGGTCGGTCAGCCCCAGCATTTT
TRBV19	-	TRBJ1-3	-	CASSMSSSGNTIYF	TGTGCCAGTAGTATGTCCAGCTCTGGAAACACCATATATTTT
TRBV30	once	TRBJ2-7	TRBD1	CAWSIRQGEQYF	TGTGCCTGGAGTATCCGACAGGGCGAGCAGTACTTC
TRBV30	-	TRBJ2-7	TRBD1	CAWSVRDRDKQYF	TGTGCCTGGAGTGTACGGGACAGGGATAAGCAGTACTTC
TRBV5-1	-	TRBJ2-5	-	CASSRTGPQETQYF	TGCGCCAGCAGCAGAACAGGGCCCCAAGAGACCCAGTACTTC
TRBV5-6	-	TRBJ1-5	TRBD1	CASSGRDRGNQPQHF	TGTGCCAGCAGCGGCCGGGACAGGGGTAATCAGCCCCAGCATTTT
TRBV7-6	-	TRBJ2-2	-	CASSSAGRGNTGELFF	TGTGCCAGCAGCTCGGCCGGGCGGGGGAACACCGGGGAGCTGTTTTTT
TRBV7-9	-	TRBJ1-1	TRBD1	CASSLGPGGLIEAFF	TGTGCCAGCAGCTTAGGGCCAGGGGGCTTGATTGAAGCTTTCTTT
TRBV7-9	-	TRBJ2-4	-	CASSDIGGAKNIQYF	TGTGCCAGCAGCGACATCGGTGGAGCCAAAAACATTCAGTACTTC
TRBV30	-	TRBJ2-1	TRBD2	CAWVAGGGDEQFF	TGTGCCTGGGTAGCGGGGGGAGGGGATGAGCAGTTCTTC
TRBV7-2	-	TRBJ2-6	TRBD1	CASTVRWDRPGANVLTF	TGTGCCAGCACCGTTCGTTGGGACAGGCCTGGGGCCAACGTCCTGACTTTC
TRBV5-6	-	TRBJ1-5	-	CASSIRDTNQPQHF	TGTGCCAGCAGCATCCGGGACACCAATCAGCCCCAGCATTTT
TRBV30	-	TRBJ1-5	-	CAWSAGVDPQHF	TGTGCCTGGAGTGCAGGGGTAGATCCCCAGCATTTT
TRBV9	few	TRBJ2-2	TRBD2	CASSVGRVRNTGELFF	TGTGCCAGCAGCGTGGGGAGGGTTAGGAACACCGGGGAGCTGTTTTTT
TRBV28	once	TRBJ2-5	-	CASSSTGSVQETQYF	TGTGCCAGCAGTTCTACAGGGAGTGTCCAAGAGACCCAGTACTTC
TRBV5-1	-	TRBJ2-3	TRBD2	CASRPGTSGSTDTQYF	TGCGCCAGCAGACCCGGGACTAGCGGTAGCACAGATACGCAGTATTTT
TRBV9	few	TRBJ2-2	TRBD1	CASSDRGGNTGELFF	TGTGCCAGCAGCGACAGGGGCGGGAACACCGGGGAGCTGTTTTTT
TRBV27	once	TRBJ2-7	-	CASSSDSISYEQYF	TGTGCCAGCAGTTCCGACAGTATCTCCTACGAGCAGTACTTC
TRBV6-1	-	TRBJ1-1	TRBD1	CASSDWTGGRTEAFF	TGTGCCAGCAGTGACTGGACAGGGGGCAGGACTGAAGCTTTCTTT